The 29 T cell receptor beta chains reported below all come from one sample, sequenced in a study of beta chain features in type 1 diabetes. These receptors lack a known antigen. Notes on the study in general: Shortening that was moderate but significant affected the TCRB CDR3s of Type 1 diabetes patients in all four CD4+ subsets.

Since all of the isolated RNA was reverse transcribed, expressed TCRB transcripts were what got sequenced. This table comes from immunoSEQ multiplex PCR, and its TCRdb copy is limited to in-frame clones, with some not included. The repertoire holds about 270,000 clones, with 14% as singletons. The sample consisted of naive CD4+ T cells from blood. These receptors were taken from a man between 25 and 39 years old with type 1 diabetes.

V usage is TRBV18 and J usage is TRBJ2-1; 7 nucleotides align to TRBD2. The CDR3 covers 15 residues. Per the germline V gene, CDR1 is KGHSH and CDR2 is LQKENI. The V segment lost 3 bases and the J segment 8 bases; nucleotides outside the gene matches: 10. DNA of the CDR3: TGTGCCAGCTCACCCTTAGTTGCGGGAGCCGATGAGCAGTTCTTC. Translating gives CASSPLVAGADEQFF.

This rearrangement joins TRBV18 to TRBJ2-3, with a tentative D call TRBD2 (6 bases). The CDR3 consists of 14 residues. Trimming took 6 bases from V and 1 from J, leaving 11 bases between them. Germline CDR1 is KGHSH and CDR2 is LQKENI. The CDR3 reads CASSGGARTDTQYF. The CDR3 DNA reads TGTGCCAGCTCCGGCGGGGCCCGCACAGATACGCAGTATTTT.

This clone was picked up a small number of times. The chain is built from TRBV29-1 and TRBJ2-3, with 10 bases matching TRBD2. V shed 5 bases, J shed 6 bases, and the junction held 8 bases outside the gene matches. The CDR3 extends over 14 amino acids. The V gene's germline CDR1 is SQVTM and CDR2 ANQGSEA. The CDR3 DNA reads TGCAGCGTTCAGTCTAGCGGGAGAGGTGATACGCAGTATTTT. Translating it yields CSVQSSGRGDTQYF.

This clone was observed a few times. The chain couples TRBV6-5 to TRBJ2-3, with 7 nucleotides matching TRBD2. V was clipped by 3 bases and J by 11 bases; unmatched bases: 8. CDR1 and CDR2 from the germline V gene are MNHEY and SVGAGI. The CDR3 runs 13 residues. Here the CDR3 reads CASSYRRRERQYF. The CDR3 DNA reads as TGTGCCAGCAGTTATCGCCGGCGGGAGAGGCAGTATTTT.

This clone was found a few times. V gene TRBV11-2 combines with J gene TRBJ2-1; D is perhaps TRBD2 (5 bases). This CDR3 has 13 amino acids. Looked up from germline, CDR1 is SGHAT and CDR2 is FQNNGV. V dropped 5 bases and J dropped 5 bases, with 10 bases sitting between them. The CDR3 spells CASSPRGNNEQFF. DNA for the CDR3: TGTGCCAGCAGCCCCCGGGGAAACAATGAGCAGTTCTTC.

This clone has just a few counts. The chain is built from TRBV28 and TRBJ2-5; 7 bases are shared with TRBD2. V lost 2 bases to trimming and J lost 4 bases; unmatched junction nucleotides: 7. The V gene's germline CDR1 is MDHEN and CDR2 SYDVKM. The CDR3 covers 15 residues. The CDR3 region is CASSLGGRGGETQYF. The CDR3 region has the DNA TGTGCCAGCAGTTTAGGCGGGAGAGGCGGAGAGACCCAGTACTTC.

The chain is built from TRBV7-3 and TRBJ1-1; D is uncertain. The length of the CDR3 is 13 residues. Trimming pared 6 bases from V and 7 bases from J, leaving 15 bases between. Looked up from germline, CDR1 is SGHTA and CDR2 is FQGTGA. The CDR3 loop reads CASSGAGFNEAFF. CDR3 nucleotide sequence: TGTGCCAGCAGTGGAGCGGGGTTTAATGAAGCTTTCTTT.

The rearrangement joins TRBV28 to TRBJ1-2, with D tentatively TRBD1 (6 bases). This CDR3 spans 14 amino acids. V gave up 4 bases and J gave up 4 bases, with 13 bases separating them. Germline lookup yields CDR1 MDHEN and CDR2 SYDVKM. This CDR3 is CASSSGQISYGYTF. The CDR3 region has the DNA TGTGCCAGCAGTTCCGGACAGATCTCCTATGGCTACACCTTC.

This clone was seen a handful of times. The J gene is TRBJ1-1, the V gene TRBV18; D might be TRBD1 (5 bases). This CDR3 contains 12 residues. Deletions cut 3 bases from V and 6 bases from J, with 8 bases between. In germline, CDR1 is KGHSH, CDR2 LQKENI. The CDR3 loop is CASSPRDSEAFF. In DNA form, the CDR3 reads TGTGCCAGCTCACCCAGGGATTCTGAAGCTTTCTTT.

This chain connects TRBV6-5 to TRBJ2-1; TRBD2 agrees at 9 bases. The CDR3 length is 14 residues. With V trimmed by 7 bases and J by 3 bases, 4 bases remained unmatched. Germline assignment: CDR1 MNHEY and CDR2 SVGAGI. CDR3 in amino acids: CASMASGVYNEQFF. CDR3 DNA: TGTGCCAGCATGGCTAGCGGGGTCTACAATGAGCAGTTCTTC.

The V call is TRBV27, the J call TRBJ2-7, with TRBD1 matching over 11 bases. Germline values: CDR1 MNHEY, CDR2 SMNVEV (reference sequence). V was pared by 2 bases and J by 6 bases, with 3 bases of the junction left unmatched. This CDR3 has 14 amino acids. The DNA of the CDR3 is TGTGCCAGCAGTTTAGGACAGGGGGCGCCCGAGCAGTACTTC. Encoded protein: CASSLGQGAPEQYF.

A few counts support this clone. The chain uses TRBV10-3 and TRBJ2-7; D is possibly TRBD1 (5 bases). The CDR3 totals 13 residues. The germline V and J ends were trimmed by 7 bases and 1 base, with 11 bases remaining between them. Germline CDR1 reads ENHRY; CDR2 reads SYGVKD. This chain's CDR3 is CAIMGGQSYEQYF. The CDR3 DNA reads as TGTGCCATCATGGGCGGACAATCCTACGAGCAGTACTTC.

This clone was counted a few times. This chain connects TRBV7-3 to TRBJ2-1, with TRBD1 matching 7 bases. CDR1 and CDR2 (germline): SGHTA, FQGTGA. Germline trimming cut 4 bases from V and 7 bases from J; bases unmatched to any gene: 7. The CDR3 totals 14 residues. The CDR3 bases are TGTGCCAGCAGCTCGACAGGGTCGCGAAATGAGCAGTTCTTC. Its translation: CASSSTGSRNEQFF.

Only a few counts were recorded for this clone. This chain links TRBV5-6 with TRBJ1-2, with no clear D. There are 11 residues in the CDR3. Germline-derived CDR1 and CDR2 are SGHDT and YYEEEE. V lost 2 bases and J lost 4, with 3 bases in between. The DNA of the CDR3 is TGTGCCAGCAGCTTCAGCTATGGCTACACCTTC. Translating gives CASSFSYGYTF.

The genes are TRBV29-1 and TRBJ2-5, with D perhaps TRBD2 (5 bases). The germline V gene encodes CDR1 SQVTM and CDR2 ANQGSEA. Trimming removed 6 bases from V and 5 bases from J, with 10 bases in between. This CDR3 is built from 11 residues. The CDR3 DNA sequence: TGCAGCGTCGCCTGGAGGGAGACCCAGTACTTC. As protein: CSVAWRETQYF.

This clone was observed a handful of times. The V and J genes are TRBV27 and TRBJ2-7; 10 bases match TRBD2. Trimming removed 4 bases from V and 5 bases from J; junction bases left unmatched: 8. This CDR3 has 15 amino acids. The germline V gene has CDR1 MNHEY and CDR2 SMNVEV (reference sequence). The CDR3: CASSSPTSGKDEQYF. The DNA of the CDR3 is TGTGCCAGCAGTTCCCCCACTAGCGGGAAGGACGAGCAGTACTTC.

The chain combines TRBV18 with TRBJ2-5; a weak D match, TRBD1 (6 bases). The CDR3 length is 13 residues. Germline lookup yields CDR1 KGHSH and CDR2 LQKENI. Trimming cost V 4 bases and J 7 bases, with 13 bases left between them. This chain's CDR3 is CASSQQGDATQYF. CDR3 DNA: TGTGCCAGCTCACAACAGGGTGATGCGACCCAGTACTTC.

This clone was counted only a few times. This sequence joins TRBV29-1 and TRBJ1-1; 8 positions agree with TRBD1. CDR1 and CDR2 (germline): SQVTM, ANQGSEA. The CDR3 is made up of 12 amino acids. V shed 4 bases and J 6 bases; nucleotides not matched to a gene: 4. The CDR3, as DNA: TGCAGCGTTGTGCGACAGGGGTCTGAAGCTTTCTTT. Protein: CSVVRQGSEAFF. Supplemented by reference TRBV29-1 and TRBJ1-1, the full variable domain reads SAVISQKPSRDICQRGTSLTIQCQVDSQVTMMFWYRQQPGQSLTLIATANQGSEATYESGFVIDKFPISRPNLTFSTLTVSNMSPEDSSIYLCSVVRQGSEAFFGQGTRLTVV.

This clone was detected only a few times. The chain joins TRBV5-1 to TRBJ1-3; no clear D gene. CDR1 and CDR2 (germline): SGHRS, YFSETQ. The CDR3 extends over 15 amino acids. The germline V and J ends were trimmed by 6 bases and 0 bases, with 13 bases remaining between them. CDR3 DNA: TGCGCCAGCAAAGCCGGGTCGACCTCTGGAAACACCATATATTTT. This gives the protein CASKAGSTSGNTIYF. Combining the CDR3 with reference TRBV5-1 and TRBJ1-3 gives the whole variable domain KAGVTQTPRYLIKTRGQQVTLSCSPISGHRSVSWYQQTPGQGLQFLFEYFSETQRNKGNFPGRFSGRQFSNSRSEMNVSTLELGDSALYLCASKAGSTSGNTIYFGEGSWLTVV.

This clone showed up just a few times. CDR3 loop: CASSPKWPALVKNIQYF. The CDR3 coding sequence is TGTGCCAGTAGTCCCAAGTGGCCAGCCCTAGTAAAAAACATTCAGTACTTC. V gene TRBV19 combines with J gene TRBJ2-4; D gene unclear. The V end was cut by 5 bases, the J end by 4 bases, with 21 bases between. The CDR3 has 17 residues. The germline gives CDR1 LNHDA, CDR2 SQIVND (reference sequence). The full variable domain, its missing parts supplied by reference TRBV19 and TRBJ2-4, is DGGITQSPKYLFRKEGQNVTLSCEQNLNHDAMYWYRQDPGQGLRLIYYSQIVNDFQKGDIAEGYSVSREKKESFPLTVTSAQKNPTAFYLCASSPKWPALVKNIQYFGAGTRLSVL.

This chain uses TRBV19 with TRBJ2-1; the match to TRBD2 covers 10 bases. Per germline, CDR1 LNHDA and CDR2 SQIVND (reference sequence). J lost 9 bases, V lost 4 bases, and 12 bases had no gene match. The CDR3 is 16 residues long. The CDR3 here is CASSTLAGVRESEQFF. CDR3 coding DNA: TGTGCCAGTAGTACTCTAGCGGGAGTGAGGGAGAGTGAGCAGTTCTTC.

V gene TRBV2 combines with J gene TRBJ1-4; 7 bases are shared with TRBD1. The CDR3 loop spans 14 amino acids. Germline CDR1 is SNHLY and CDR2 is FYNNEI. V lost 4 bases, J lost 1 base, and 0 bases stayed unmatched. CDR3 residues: CASSGTGTNEKLFF. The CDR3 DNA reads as TGTGCCAGCAGTGGGACAGGAACTAATGAAAAACTGTTTTTT. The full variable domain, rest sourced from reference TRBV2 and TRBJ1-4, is EPEVTQTPSHQVTQMGQEVILRCVPISNHLYFYWYRQILGQKVEFLVSFYNNEISEKSEIFDDQFSVERPDGSNFTLKIRSTKLEDSAMYFCASSGTGTNEKLFFGSGTQLSVL.

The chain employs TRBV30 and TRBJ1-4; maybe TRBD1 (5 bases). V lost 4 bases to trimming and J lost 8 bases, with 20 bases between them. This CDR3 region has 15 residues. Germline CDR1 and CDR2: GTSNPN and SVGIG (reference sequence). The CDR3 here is CAWKEQSLKGEKLFF. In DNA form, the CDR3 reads TGTGCCTGGAAAGAACAGTCTTTAAAGGGGGAAAAACTGTTTTTT.

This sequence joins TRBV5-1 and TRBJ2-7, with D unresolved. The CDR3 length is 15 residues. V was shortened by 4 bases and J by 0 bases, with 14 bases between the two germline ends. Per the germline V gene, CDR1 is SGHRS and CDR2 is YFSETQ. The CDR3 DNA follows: TGCGCCAGCAGCCCACTCGAGGCGGTCTCCTACGAGCAGTACTTC. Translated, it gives CASSPLEAVSYEQYF.

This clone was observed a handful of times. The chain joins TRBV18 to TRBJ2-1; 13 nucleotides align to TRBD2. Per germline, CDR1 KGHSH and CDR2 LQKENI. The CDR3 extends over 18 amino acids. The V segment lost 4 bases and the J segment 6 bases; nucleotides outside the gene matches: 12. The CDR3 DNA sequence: TGTGCCAGCTCACAGGGACTACTAGCGGGAGGGCCTTTCAATGAGCAGTTCTTC. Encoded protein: CASSQGLLAGGPFNEQFF.

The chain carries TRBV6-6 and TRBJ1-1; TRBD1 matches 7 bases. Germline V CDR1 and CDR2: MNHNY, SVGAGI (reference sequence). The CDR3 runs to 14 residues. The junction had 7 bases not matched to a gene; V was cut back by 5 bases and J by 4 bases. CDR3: CASSDNTGVTEAFF. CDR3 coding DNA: TGTGCCAGCAGTGACAACACAGGGGTCACTGAAGCTTTCTTT.

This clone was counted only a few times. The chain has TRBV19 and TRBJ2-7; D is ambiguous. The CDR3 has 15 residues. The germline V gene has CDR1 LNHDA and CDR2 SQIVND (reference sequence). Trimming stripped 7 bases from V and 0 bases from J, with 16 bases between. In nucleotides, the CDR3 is TGTGCCAGTACCACGAGACACATTAACTCCTACGAGCAGTACTTC. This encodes CASTTRHINSYEQYF.

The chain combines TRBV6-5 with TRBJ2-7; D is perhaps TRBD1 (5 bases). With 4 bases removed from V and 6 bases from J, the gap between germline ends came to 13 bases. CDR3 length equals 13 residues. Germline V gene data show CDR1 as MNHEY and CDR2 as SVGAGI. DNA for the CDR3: TGTGCCAGCAGTTTGGGCAGGGTCGGCGAGCAGTACTTC. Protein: CASSLGRVGEQYF.

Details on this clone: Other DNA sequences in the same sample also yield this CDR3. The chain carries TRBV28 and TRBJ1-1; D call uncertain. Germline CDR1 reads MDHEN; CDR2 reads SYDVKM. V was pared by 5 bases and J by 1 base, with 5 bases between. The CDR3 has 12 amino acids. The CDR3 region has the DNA TGTGCCAGCAGTCTCCGGAACACTGAAGCTTTCTTT. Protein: CASSLRNTEAFF. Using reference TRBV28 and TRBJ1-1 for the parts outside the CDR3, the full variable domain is DVKVTQSSRYLVKRTGEKVFLECVQDMDHENMFWYRQDPGLGLRLIYFSYDVKMKEKGDIPEGYSVSREKKERFSLILESASTNQTSMYLCASSLRNTEAFFGQGTRLTVV.